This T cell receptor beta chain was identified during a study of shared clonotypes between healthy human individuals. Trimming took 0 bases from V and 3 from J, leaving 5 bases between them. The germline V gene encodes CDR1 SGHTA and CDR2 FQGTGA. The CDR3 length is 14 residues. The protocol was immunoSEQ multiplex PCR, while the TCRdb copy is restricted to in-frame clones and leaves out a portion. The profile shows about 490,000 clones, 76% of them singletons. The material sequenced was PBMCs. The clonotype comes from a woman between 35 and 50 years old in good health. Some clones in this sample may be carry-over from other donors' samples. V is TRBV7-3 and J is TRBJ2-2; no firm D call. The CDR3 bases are TGTGCCAGCAGCTTAACGTGGGACACCGGGGAGCTGTTTTTT. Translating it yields CASSLTWDTGELFF.